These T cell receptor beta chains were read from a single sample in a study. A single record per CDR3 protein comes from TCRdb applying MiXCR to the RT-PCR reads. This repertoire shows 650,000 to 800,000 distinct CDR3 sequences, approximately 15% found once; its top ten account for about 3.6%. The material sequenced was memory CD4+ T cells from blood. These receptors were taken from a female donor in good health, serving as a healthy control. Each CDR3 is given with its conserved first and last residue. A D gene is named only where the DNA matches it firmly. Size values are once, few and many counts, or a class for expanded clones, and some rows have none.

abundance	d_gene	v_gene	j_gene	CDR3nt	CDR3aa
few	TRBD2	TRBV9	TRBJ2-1	TGTGCCAGCAGCGTAGCTGTGACTAGCGCATACAATGAGCAGTTCTTC	CASSVAVTSAYNEQFF
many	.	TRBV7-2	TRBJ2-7	TGTGCCAGCAGCGTCGTCATCTACGAGCAGTACTTC	CASSVVIYEQYF
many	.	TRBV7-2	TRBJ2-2	TGTGCCAGCAGCCGTGACTACACCGGGGAGCTGTTTTTT	CASSRDYTGELFF
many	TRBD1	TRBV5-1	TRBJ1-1	TGCGCCAGCAGCGACAGGGGGAACACTGAAGCTTTCTTT	CASSDRGNTEAFF
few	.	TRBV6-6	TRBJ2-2	TGTGCCAGCAGTCTAGAGATCACCGGGGAGCTGTTTTTT	CASSLEITGELFF
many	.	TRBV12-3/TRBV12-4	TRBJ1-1	TGTGCCAGCAGTTCCCCAAGCCACACTGAAGCTTTCTTT	CASSSPSHTEAFF
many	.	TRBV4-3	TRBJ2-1	TGCGCCAGCAGCCCGAAGGCTACCGATGCCAATGAGCAGTTCTTC	CASSPKATDANEQFF
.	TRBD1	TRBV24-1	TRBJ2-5	TGTGCCACCAGTGATCCCCAGGGGGCGGTAGGAGAGACCCAGTACTTC	CATSDPQGAVGETQYF
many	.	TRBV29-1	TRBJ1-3	TGCAGCGTTGAATTACAGTTCGGAAACACCATATATTTT	CSVELQFGNTIYF
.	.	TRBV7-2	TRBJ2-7	TGTGCCAGCACCGAGAGGGGTCTTGACGAGCAGTACTTC	CASTERGLDEQYF
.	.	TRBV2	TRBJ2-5	TGTGCCAGCAGTGAAGCCACAGGGAGGTTGTCAGAGACCCAGTACTTC	CASSEATGRLSETQYF
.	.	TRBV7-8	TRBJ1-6	TGTGCCAGCAGCGTCGAACGCTCCTATAATTCACCCCTCCACTTT	CASSVERSYNSPLHF
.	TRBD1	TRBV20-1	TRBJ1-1	TGCAGTGCTAGCCCCCAGGGGGCCACAACTGAAGCTTTCTTT	CSASPQGATTEAFF
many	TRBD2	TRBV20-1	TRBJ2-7	TGCAGTGCTCCGGGACTAGCGGGCACTAGCTCCTACGAGCAGTACTTC	CSAPGLAGTSSYEQYF
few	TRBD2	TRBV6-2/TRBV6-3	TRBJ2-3	TGTGCCAGCAGTAGGGTAGCGGGGGGGCCGGCAGATACGCAGTATTTT	CASSRVAGGPADTQYF
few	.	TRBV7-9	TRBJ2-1	TGTGCCAGCAGCTTAGTGCGCCTAGCAGTCTCCTACAATGAGCAGTTCTTC	CASSLVRLAVSYNEQFF
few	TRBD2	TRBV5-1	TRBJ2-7	TGCGCCAGCAGCCCCCCAGCGGGAGGCCCGTACGAGCAGTACTTC	CASSPPAGGPYEQYF
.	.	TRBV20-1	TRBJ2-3	TGCAGTGCTATCGGGGGTGGCCTAGGGGGCAACACAGATACGCAGTATTTT	CSAIGGGLGGNTDTQYF
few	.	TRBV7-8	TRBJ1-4	TGTGCCAGCAGCTTATCTGGGGGGGCGTCGAGTGAAAAACTGTTTTTT	CASSLSGGASSEKLFF
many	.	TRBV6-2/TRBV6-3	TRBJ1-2	TGTGCCAGCAATAATAACCCTATGAGCTATGGCTACACCTTC	CASNNNPMSYGYTF
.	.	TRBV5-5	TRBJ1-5	TGTGCCAGCAGTTTCAGGGAAAACAATCAGCCCCAGCATTTT	CASSFRENNQPQHF
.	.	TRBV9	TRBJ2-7	TGTGCCAGCAGCGTACGGTTCGAATTCTCCTACGAGCAGTACTTC	CASSVRFEFSYEQYF
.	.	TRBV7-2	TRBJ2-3	TGTGCCAGCAGCTTAGGAGGGGGGGTAGATACGCAGTATTTT	CASSLGGGVDTQYF
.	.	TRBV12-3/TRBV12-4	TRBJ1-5	TGTGCCAGCAGTTTCCGGGCTCAGCCCCAGCATTTT	CASSFRAQPQHF
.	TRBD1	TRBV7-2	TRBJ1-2	TGTGCCAGCAGCTTAGAAGTTTACAGGGGGGGCTATGGCTACACCTTC	CASSLEVYRGGYGYTF
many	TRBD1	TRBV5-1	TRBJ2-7	TGCGCCAGCAGCTTGGGGACAGGGGGCTACGAGCAGTACTTC	CASSLGTGGYEQYF
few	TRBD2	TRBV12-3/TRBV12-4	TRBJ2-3	TGTGCCAGCAGCTGGGGAGCGGGGGCAGATACGCAGTATTTT	CASSWGAGADTQYF
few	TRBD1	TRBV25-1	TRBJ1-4	TGTGCCAGCAGTGACCCCCGTCAGGGGGAGGAAAAACTGTTTTTT	CASSDPRQGEEKLFF
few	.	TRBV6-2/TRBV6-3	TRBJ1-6	TGTGCCAGCAGATCAGGGGATCCACCCCTCCACTTT	CASRSGDPPLHF
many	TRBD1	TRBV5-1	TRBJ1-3	TGCGCCAGCAGCTTGGGGACAGGGGGCGTCGGGAACACCATATATTTT	CASSLGTGGVGNTIYF
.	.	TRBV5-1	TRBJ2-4	TGCGCCAGCAGCTCAGGGATGACAGCCAAAAACATTCAGTACTTC	CASSSGMTAKNIQYF
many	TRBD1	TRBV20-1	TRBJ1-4	TGCAGTGCTAGAGATAGGCAGGGGGCCTCGGAAAAACTGTTTTTT	CSARDRQGASEKLFF
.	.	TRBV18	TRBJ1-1	TGTGCCAGCTCACCTTCCGGGGAATCGGGCACTGAAGCTTTCTTT	CASSPSGESGTEAFF
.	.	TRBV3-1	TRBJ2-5	TGTGCCAGCAGCCAAGTGACTATAGAGACCCAGTACTTC	CASSQVTIETQYF
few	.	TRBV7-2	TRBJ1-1	TGTGCCAGCAGCTTACCGAAGGGTTCCACTGAAGCTTTCTTT	CASSLPKGSTEAFF
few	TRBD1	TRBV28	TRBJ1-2	TGTGCCAGCAGTTACGGGACAGGCTATGGCTACACCTTC	CASSYGTGYGYTF
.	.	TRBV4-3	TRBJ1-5	TGCGCCAGCAGCCAATCGGGGGCGGGTCAGCCCCAGCATTTT	CASSQSGAGQPQHF
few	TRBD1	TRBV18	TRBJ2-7	TGTGCCAGCTCGCTGTCTACAGGGGGCCCCTACGAGCAGTACTTC	CASSLSTGGPYEQYF
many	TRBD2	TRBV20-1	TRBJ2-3	TGCAGTGCTACTAGCGGGAAGATGACAGATACGCAGTATTTT	CSATSGKMTDTQYF
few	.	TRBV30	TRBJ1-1	TGTGCCTGGAGGGGCCGAAGGGGGAGGAACACTGAAGCTTTCTTT	CAWRGRRGRNTEAFF
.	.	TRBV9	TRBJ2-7	TGTGCCAGCAGCGTAGCCCCGCAGGGGAGCTACGAGCAGTACTTC	CASSVAPQGSYEQYF
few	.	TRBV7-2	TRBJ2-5	TGTGCCAGCAGCTATCAGTTAGACCAAGAGACCCAGTACTTC	CASSYQLDQETQYF
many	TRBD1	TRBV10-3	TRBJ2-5	TGTGCCATCAGTAATACAGGGGTAGAGACCCAGTACTTC	CAISNTGVETQYF
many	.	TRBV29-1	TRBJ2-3	TGCAGCGTCGGTTTCGGGAGCGCGGATACGCAGTATTTT	CSVGFGSADTQYF
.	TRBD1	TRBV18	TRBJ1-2	TGTGCCAGCTCACCACAGTTGCAGGGGGAAGGCTACACCTTC	CASSPQLQGEGYTF
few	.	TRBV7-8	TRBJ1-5	TGTGCCAGCAGCTTAGCGGTTGGGCAGCCCCAGCATTTT	CASSLAVGQPQHF
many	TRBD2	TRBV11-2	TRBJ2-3	TGTGCCAGCCGCACTTCGGGGGGGCCGAGCACAGATACGCAGTATTTT	CASRTSGGPSTDTQYF
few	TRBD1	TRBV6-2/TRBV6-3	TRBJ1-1	TGTGCCAGCAGTTACTCACCCCGGACAGGGGACACTGAAGCTTTCTTT	CASSYSPRTGDTEAFF